Shown below are 26 T cell receptor beta chains from a single sample sequenced in a study of blood T cell repertoires in COVID-19. Generated by immunoSEQ multiplex PCR, the TCRdb table keeps only in-frame clones and is missing some. The profile covers about 68,000 clones, with 75% to 90% appearing a single time and 7% to 10% taken by the ten largest. The source material was peripheral blood. Receptor source: a middle-aged man with active COVID-19.

The rearrangement joins TRBV27 to TRBJ2-3; 9 bases agree with TRBD2. The CDR3 sequence is 18 residues long. CDR1 and CDR2 (germline): MNHEY, SMNVEV (reference sequence). V dropped 2 bases and J dropped 2; count of bases not matched to a gene: 11. CDR3 loop: CASSLISRLAGTTDTQYF. The CDR3 region has the DNA TGTGCCAGCAGTTTAATTTCACGGCTAGCGGGGACCACAGATACGCAGTATTTT.

This clone was observed once. The chain employs TRBV9 and TRBJ2-5; possible D gene TRBD1, 6 bases. CDR1 is SGDLS, CDR2 YYNGEE, per germline. With 3 bases removed from V and 4 bases from J, the gap between germline ends came to 16 bases. This CDR3 spans 15 amino acids. CDR3 sequence: CASSEDGSGVETQYF. The CDR3 nucleotides are TGTGCCAGCAGCGAAGACGGCTCAGGGGTAGAGACCCAGTACTTC.

The rearrangement joins TRBV3-1 (or the pseudogene TRBV3-2) to TRBJ1-3; perhaps TRBD1 as D (5 bases). CDR1 and CDR2 from the germline V gene are LGHDT and YNNKEL (reference sequence). The CDR3 is 15 amino acids. Trimming took 4 bases from V and 4 from J, leaving 14 bases between them. The CDR3 sequence is CASSRDSLEGNTIYF. CDR3 DNA sequence: TGTGCCAGCAGCCGCGACAGCCTTGAAGGAAACACCATATATTTT.

This sequence joins TRBV10-3 and TRBJ2-5; TRBD2 matches 8 bases. The V gene end was trimmed by 6 bases and the J gene end by 2 bases; junction bases not matched to a gene: 8. The CDR3 is made up of 15 amino acids. Germline-derived CDR1 and CDR2 are ENHRY and SYGVKD. The CDR3 loop reads CAIRALADLQETQYF. CDR3 in DNA: TGTGCCATCAGGGCACTAGCGGACTTACAAGAGACCCAGTACTTC.

The V call is TRBV3-1 (or the pseudogene TRBV3-2), the J call TRBJ2-1; 10 nucleotides agree with TRBD1. The CDR3 contains 13 residues. The V and J ends lost 5 bases and 5 bases, in that order; junction bases with no gene match: 0. Germline V gives CDR1 LGHDT, CDR2 YNNKEL (reference sequence). CDR3 region: CASSGTGDNEQFF. The CDR3 nucleotides are TGTGCCAGCAGCGGGACAGGGGACAATGAGCAGTTCTTC.

The rearrangement links TRBV3-1 (or the pseudogene TRBV3-2) to TRBJ1-2, with D tentatively TRBD1 (5 bases). The CDR3 runs 16 residues. V lost 4 bases to trimming and J lost 0 bases, with 15 bases between them. From germline, CDR1 is LGHDT and CDR2 YNNKEL (reference sequence). The CDR3 protein is CASSPPRTPANYGYTF. As DNA, the CDR3 is TGTGCCAGCAGCCCCCCACGGACACCTGCTAACTATGGCTACACCTTC.

The J gene is TRBJ2-2, the V gene TRBV9, with 9 bases identical to TRBD2. The junction had 12 bases not matched to a gene; V was cut back by 2 bases and J by 7 bases. Germline CDR1 SGDLS, CDR2 YYNGEE. The CDR3 has 17 amino acids. This CDR3 is CASSVMSGGGALGELFF. CDR3 nucleotide sequence: TGTGCCAGCAGCGTCATGAGCGGCGGGGGGGCGCTCGGGGAGCTGTTTTTT.

The CDR3 DNA reads as TGTGCCAGCAGCTTATCAGCGGGTCCGCAGGAGACCCAGTACTTC. Protein: CASSLSAGPQETQYF. This rearrangement joins TRBV7-2 to TRBJ2-5, with D possibly matching TRBD2 (6 bases). The V gene's germline CDR1 is SGHTA and CDR2 FQGNSA. The CDR3 covers 15 residues. V gave up 2 bases and J gave up 5 bases, with 15 bases separating them.

The rearrangement links TRBV25-1 to TRBJ2-2; D unclear. The germline gives CDR1 MGHDK, CDR2 SYGVNS. The V end was cut by 5 bases, the J end by 6 bases, with 10 bases between. The CDR3 is made up of 13 amino acids. In DNA, the CDR3 is TGTGCCAGCAGTAGCTTTCTGGCCGGGGAGCTGTTTTTT. This translates into CASSSFLAGELFF.

The chain couples TRBV5-8 to TRBJ2-1; D unresolved. The CDR3 runs to 14 residues. CDR1 and CDR2 from the germline V gene are SGHTS and YDEGEE. V shed 7 bases and J shed 0 bases, with 11 bases lying between them. CDR3 amino acids: CASRVRSSYNEQFF. DNA for the CDR3: TGTGCCAGCCGAGTTAGAAGCTCCTACAATGAGCAGTTCTTC.

The chain links TRBV2 to TRBJ2-1; TRBD1 matches 9 bases. Germline V CDR1 and CDR2: SNHLY, FYNNEI. The V gene end was trimmed by 7 bases and the J gene end by 1 base; junction bases not matched to a gene: 5. This CDR3 is built from 15 residues. The CDR3 bases are TGTGCCAGCATCTTGGGACAGGGTTCCTACAATGAGCAGTTCTTC. It translates to CASILGQGSYNEQFF.

This sequence joins TRBV9 and TRBJ1-6; tentatively, D is TRBD1 (5 bases). In germline, CDR1 is SGDLS, CDR2 YYNGEE. V was cut by 2 bases and J by 8 bases, with 14 bases left in between. The CDR3 extends over 15 amino acids. The chain's CDR3 is CASSVGPGMDSPLHF. The CDR3 DNA reads TGTGCCAGCAGCGTGGGGCCAGGGATGGATTCACCCCTCCACTTT.

The genes are TRBV5-5 and TRBJ2-3; TRBD2 agrees at 7 bases. Looked up from germline, CDR1 is SGHKS and CDR2 is YYEKEE (reference sequence). The V segment lost 0 bases and the J segment 1 base; nucleotides outside the gene matches: 2. This CDR3 is built from 15 residues. The CDR3 here is CASSLDLAGTDTQYF. The CDR3 region has the DNA TGTGCCAGCAGCTTGGATCTAGCGGGCACAGATACGCAGTATTTT.

The CDR3 sequence is CASSLSLAGGHGDTQYF. The CDR3 DNA reads as TGCGCCAGCAGCTTGAGTCTAGCGGGGGGGCATGGAGATACGCAGTATTTT. This chain uses TRBV5-1 with TRBJ2-3; 12 nucleotides line up with TRBD2. The CDR3 covers 17 residues. V dropped 1 base and J dropped 5; count of bases not matched to a gene: 8. Germline assignment: CDR1 SGHRS and CDR2 YFSETQ. Full variable domain (missing parts from reference TRBV5-1 and TRBJ2-3): KAGVTQTPRYLIKTRGQQVTLSCSPISGHRSVSWYQQTPGQGLQFLFEYFSETQRNKGNFPGRFSGRQFSNSRSEMNVSTLELGDSALYLCASSLSLAGGHGDTQYFGPGTRLTVL.

The chain recombines TRBV7-9 with TRBJ2-5, with no clear D. The germline V and J ends were trimmed by 4 bases and 10 bases, with 10 bases remaining between them. Germline CDR1 reads SEHNR; CDR2 reads FQNEAQ (reference sequence). CDR3 length: 11 amino acids. The CDR3 region has the DNA TGTGCCAGCAGCTCCTCGGTAAACCAGTACTTC. It yields the protein CASSSSVNQYF.

V usage is TRBV7-2 and J usage is TRBJ1-2; no firm D call. CDR1 is SGHTA, CDR2 FQGNSA, per germline. V was clipped by 6 bases and J by 4 bases, with 15 bases between them. The CDR3 has 14 amino acids. CDR3 bases: TGTGCCAGCAGTCCCCCCGGAGGAATCTATGGCTACACCTTC. Translating it yields CASSPPGGIYGYTF.

This rearrangement joins TRBV21-1 to TRBJ1-5. TRBV21-1 is recorded as a pseudogene. This CDR3 has 15 residues. The CDR3 sequence is CAGCSVLSSNQPQHF. The CDR3 region has the DNA TGTGCCGGTTGTTCGGTTTTGTCATCCAATCAGCCCCAGCATTTT.

Concerning this clone: Other DNA sequences within the sample encode an identical CDR3. The chain combines TRBV2 with TRBJ2-3; tentative D call: TRBD2 (6 bases). V lost 10 bases and J lost 0, with 14 bases in between. The germline V gene has CDR1 SNHLY and CDR2 FYNNEI. This CDR3 has 14 residues. CDR3: CATGSGGSTDTQYF. Written as DNA, the CDR3 is TGTGCCACCGGGAGTGGGGGGAGCACAGATACGCAGTATTTT.

The rearrangement links TRBV6-6 to TRBJ2-3; 8 bases align to TRBD2. The V gene end was trimmed by 5 bases and the J gene end by 2 bases; junction bases not matched to a gene: 30. The V gene's germline CDR1 is MNHNY and CDR2 SVGAGI (reference sequence). The CDR3 contains 23 residues. CDR3 sequence (DNA): TGTGCCAGCAGTCCCCCTCCGGAGCGCTTTTCGCATAGCGGGGCCCCCGTCACAGATACGCAGTATTTT. As protein: CASSPPPERFSHSGAPVTDTQYF.

J is TRBJ2-3 and V is TRBV6-2 or TRBV6-3; D call uncertain. Germline loops: CDR1 MNHEY, CDR2 SVGEGT. The V and J ends lost 5 bases and 6 bases respectively, with 18 bases between them. The CDR3 loop spans 15 amino acids. CDR3 in DNA: TGTGCCAGCAGTCCCAAAATGACAACCAAGGATACGCAGTATTTT. It is translated as CASSPKMTTKDTQYF.

This clone was seen only once. The rearrangement joins TRBV9 to TRBJ1-6, with a tentative D call TRBD1 (5 bases). V lost 0 bases, J lost 2 bases, and 9 bases lay in between. The length of the CDR3 is 16 residues. Germline V lookup: CDR1 SGDLS, CDR2 YYNGEE. Here the CDR3 DNA reads TGTGCCAGCAGCGTAGCGGGGGAAACCTATAATTCACCCCTCCACTTT. Translating gives CASSVAGETYNSPLHF.

The chain has TRBV27 and TRBJ2-1, with D perhaps TRBD1 (5 bases). CDR1 is MNHEY and CDR2 is SMNVEV in the germline V gene (reference sequence). CDR3 size: 16 residues. Trimming took 5 bases from V and 0 from J, leaving 14 bases between them. In DNA form, the CDR3 reads TGTGCCAGCAGTGGGGCAGCGCCAAACTCCTACAATGAGCAGTTCTTC. This encodes CASSGAAPNSYNEQFF.

This chain uses TRBV5-1 with TRBJ2-5, with a tentative D call TRBD1 (5 bases). Germline CDR1 is SGHRS and CDR2 is YFSETQ. The V end was cut by 4 bases, the J end by 5 bases, with 9 bases between. The CDR3 totals 12 residues. CDR3 sequence reads: CASSKGQETQYF. CDR3 nucleotides: TGCGCCAGCAGCAAGGGGCAGGAGACCCAGTACTTC.

CDR3 sequence reads: CASSQFGTGVEKLFF. DNA for the CDR3: TGTGCCAGCAGCCAATTTGGGACAGGGGTTGAAAAACTGTTTTTT. The rearrangement joins TRBV14 to TRBJ1-4; 10 nucleotides match TRBD1. The length of the CDR3 is 15 residues. The V segment lost 2 bases and the J segment 7 bases; nucleotides outside the gene matches: 4. The germline V gene encodes CDR1 SGHDN and CDR2 FVKESK.

The chain combines TRBV2 with TRBJ2-1, with D uncertain. Deletions cut 6 bases from V and 6 bases from J, with 15 bases between. The CDR3 is 14 amino acids. From germline, CDR1 is SNHLY and CDR2 FYNNEI. In nucleotides, the CDR3 is TGTGCCAGCAGAGAGGAGCCCCTATTCAATGAGCAGTTCTTC. This translates into CASREEPLFNEQFF.

This clone appeared once. The chain links TRBV27 to TRBJ2-1, with unresolved D. The CDR3 totals 14 residues. CDR1 is MNHEY, CDR2 SMNVEV, per germline (reference sequence). The V gene lost 8 bases and the J gene lost 3 bases, with 14 bases spanning the gap. The CDR3 sequence: CASALQRYYNEQFF. DNA for the CDR3: TGTGCCAGCGCCCTCCAGCGATACTACAATGAGCAGTTCTTC.